These 20 T cell receptor beta chains were sequenced from one sample in a study of blood T cell repertoires in COVID-19. Profiled with immunoSEQ multiplex PCR; TCRdb holds only in-frame clones, not every one. The sample carries 97,000 or so clones, approximately 80% recorded once. Sequenced material: peripheral blood. Every receptor here comes from a human donor in a cohort sampled during active COVID-19.

This chain joins TRBV7-9 and TRBJ1-2; TRBD1 matches at 7 bases. Germline trimming cut 1 base from V and 4 bases from J; bases unmatched to any gene: 3. Per germline, CDR1 SEHNR and CDR2 FQNEAQ (reference sequence). The CDR3 extends over 14 amino acids. The CDR3 reads CASSLGTGTYGYTF. The CDR3 DNA follows: TGTGCCAGCAGCTTAGGGACAGGCACCTATGGCTACACCTTC.

V is TRBV5-1 and J is TRBJ2-3; D call uncertain. The CDR3 spans 14 residues. Per the germline V gene, CDR1 is SGHRS and CDR2 is YFSETQ. Trimming took 6 bases from V and 0 from J, leaving 11 bases between them. This CDR3 is CASTVSLSTDTQYF. The CDR3 nucleotides read TGCGCCAGCACCGTTTCTTTGAGCACAGATACGCAGTATTTT.

The chain is built from TRBV6-5 and TRBJ1-4, with 8 bases matching TRBD1. Germline-derived CDR1 and CDR2 are MNHEY and SVGAGI. The CDR3 spans 15 residues. Germline trimming cut 6 bases from V and 0 bases from J; bases unmatched to any gene: 3. The chain's CDR3 is CASRPTGATNEKLFF. DNA for the CDR3: TGTGCCAGCAGGCCGACAGGGGCAACTAATGAAAAACTGTTTTTT.

This chain connects TRBV7-2 to TRBJ2-2; no reliable D call. Trimming stripped 2 bases from V and 1 base from J, with 11 bases between. Per germline, CDR1 SGHTA and CDR2 FQGNSA. This CDR3 is built from 16 residues. CDR3 amino acids: CASSLNGQMNTGELFF. CDR3 nucleotide sequence: TGTGCCAGCAGCTTAAATGGGCAAATGAACACCGGGGAGCTGTTTTTT.

This clone was recorded only once. The genes are TRBV7-9 and TRBJ1-2; the D gene is possibly TRBD1 (5 bases). Germline-derived CDR1 and CDR2 are SEHNR and FQNEAQ (reference sequence). The length of the CDR3 is 14 residues. The V gene lost 1 base and the J gene lost 7 bases, with 13 bases spanning the gap. The CDR3 reads CASSLVAGMGGYTF. The CDR3 bases are TGTGCCAGCAGCTTAGTTGCAGGGATGGGTGGCTACACCTTC.

CDR3: CASSVTSGGPGDTQYF. For the CDR3, the DNA is TGTGCCAGCTCAGTGACTAGCGGGGGCCCCGGAGATACGCAGTATTTT. The chain employs TRBV18 and TRBJ2-3, with 12 bases aligning to TRBD2. Trimming at V came to 5 bases and at J to 5 bases, leaving 8 bases not matched to a gene. Per the germline V gene, CDR1 is KGHSH and CDR2 is LQKENI. The length of the CDR3 is 16 residues.

This clone has more than one count but fewer than ten. The CDR3 spells CASSQEASNTGELFF. The CDR3 bases are TGCGCCAGCAGCCAAGAAGCCTCGAACACCGGGGAGCTGTTTTTT. This chain joins TRBV4-1 and TRBJ2-2; D uncertain. The CDR3 covers 15 residues. From germline, CDR1 is MGHRA and CDR2 YSYEKL. Trimming removed 0 bases from V and 0 bases from J, with 5 bases in between.

This chain joins TRBV11-1 and TRBJ2-7, with D possibly being TRBD2 (6 bases). The ends were cut back, 4 bases at V and 1 base at J, with 11 bases in the middle. Looked up from germline, CDR1 is SGHAT and CDR2 is FQDESV (reference sequence). CDR3 length: 14 amino acids. In nucleotides, the CDR3 is TGTGCCAGCAGCTCCGGGACTTCTTCCTACGAGCAGTACTTC. Translating gives CASSSGTSSYEQYF.

V is TRBV19 and J is TRBJ2-3; no clear D. There are 13 residues in the CDR3. V was pared by 6 bases and J by 5 bases, with 12 bases between. Germline CDR1 is LNHDA and CDR2 is SQIVND (reference sequence). This CDR3 is CASRNFPGDTQYF. CDR3 sequence (DNA): TGTGCCAGTAGGAACTTTCCTGGAGATACGCAGTATTTT.

The J gene is TRBJ2-3, the V gene TRBV5-1; D call uncertain. The CDR3 loop spans 17 amino acids. Trimming removed 0 bases at V and 0 bases at J, with 14 bases between. Germline assignment: CDR1 SGHRS and CDR2 YFSETQ. This CDR3 is CASSLAPLIASTDTQYF. DNA for the CDR3: TGCGCCAGCAGCTTGGCCCCTCTTATAGCCAGCACAGATACGCAGTATTTT.

This chain connects TRBV9 to TRBJ1-3; 7 bases map to TRBD1. The germline V gene has CDR1 SGDLS and CDR2 YYNGEE. V dropped 4 bases and J dropped 2; count of bases not matched to a gene: 6. The CDR3 contains 15 residues. The CDR3 here is CASSSTGMAGNTIYF. The CDR3 nucleotides read TGTGCCAGCAGCTCGACAGGGATGGCTGGAAACACCATATATTTT.

V is TRBV7-6 and J is TRBJ2-6; D call uncertain. V shed 5 bases and J shed 3 bases, with 8 bases lying between them. The CDR3 extends over 14 amino acids. The germline V gene encodes CDR1 SGHVS and CDR2 FNYEAQ. The CDR3: CASSPGSGANVLTF. The CDR3 region has the DNA TGTGCCAGCAGCCCAGGTAGTGGGGCCAACGTCCTGACTTTC.

This sequence joins TRBV4-2 and TRBJ2-3; the match to TRBD2 covers 11 bases. Germline lookup yields CDR1 LGHNA and CDR2 YNFKEQ. Germline trimming cut 0 bases from V and 4 bases from J; bases unmatched to any gene: 9. This CDR3 is 18 amino acids long. CDR3 DNA: TGTGCCAGCAGCCAAGATGGTGAAAGTAGCGGGGGGGCAGATACGCAGTATTTT. Translation gives CASSQDGESSGGADTQYF.

The CDR3 sequence is CASRTRTGGYEQYF. The CDR3 DNA reads as TGTGCCAGCCGTACTCGGACAGGGGGGTACGAGCAGTACTTC. This sequence joins TRBV2 and TRBJ2-7; 10 positions match TRBD1. The CDR3 has 14 residues. J gave up 4 bases and V 8 bases, and 8 bases lay outside the gene matches. Per the germline V gene, CDR1 is SNHLY and CDR2 is FYNNEI.

CDR3 residues: CASSYRADSPLHF. In nucleotides, the CDR3 is TGTGCCAGCAGTTACAGGGCCGACTCACCCCTCCACTTT. The chain links TRBV12-3 or TRBV12-4 to TRBJ1-6; tentatively, D is TRBD1 (6 bases). The CDR3 sequence is 13 residues long. Trimming stripped 4 bases from V and 10 bases from J, with 11 bases between.

J is TRBJ2-7 and V is TRBV7-2; the D gene is possibly TRBD2 (5 bases). Germline CDR1 SGHTA, CDR2 FQGNSA. The CDR3 has 15 amino acids. V was shortened by 5 bases and J by 6 bases, with 20 bases between the two germline ends. CDR3 DNA: TGTGCCAGCAGCCTAATGGGTGTGGGAGCGTCCGAGCAGTACTTC. It encodes CASSLMGVGASEQYF.

This chain connects TRBV13 to TRBJ1-1; no definite D call. With 2 bases removed from V and 5 bases from J, the gap between germline ends came to 12 bases. This CDR3 has 14 residues. CDR1 is PRHDT and CDR2 is FYEKMQ in the germline V gene (reference sequence). CDR3 nucleotides: TGTGCCAGCAGCTTAAGTTGGAAGCGTACTGAAGCTTTCTTT. Encoded protein: CASSLSWKRTEAFF.

The chain employs TRBV5-1 and TRBJ2-7; 10 nucleotides agree with TRBD1. The junction had 14 bases not matched to a gene; V was cut back by 4 bases and J by 7 bases. The CDR3 consists of 16 residues. Germline V lookup: CDR1 SGHRS, CDR2 YFSETQ. CDR3 sequence reads: CASSPHLGDRGREQYF. The CDR3 DNA reads as TGCGCCAGCAGCCCCCACCTTGGGGACAGGGGCCGAGAGCAGTACTTC.

This rearrangement joins TRBV15 to TRBJ1-5; D remains ambiguous. The CDR3 is made up of 13 amino acids. Germline CDR1 and CDR2: LNHNV and YYDKDF (reference sequence). The germline V and J ends were trimmed by 1 base and 5 bases, with 6 bases remaining between them. For the CDR3, the DNA is TGTGCCACCAGCAGAGCGGTGGATCAGCCCCAGCATTTT. This codes for CATSRAVDQPQHF.

The V call is TRBV7-2, the J call TRBJ1-1, with a weak D call TRBD1 (5 bases). Germline V gene data show CDR1 as SGHTA and CDR2 as FQGNSA. This CDR3 comprises 15 residues. V was clipped by 2 bases and J by 4 bases, with 14 bases between them. This chain's CDR3 is CASSLNQGGSTEAFF. CDR3 nucleotides: TGTGCCAGCAGCTTAAATCAGGGAGGGAGCACTGAAGCTTTCTTT.